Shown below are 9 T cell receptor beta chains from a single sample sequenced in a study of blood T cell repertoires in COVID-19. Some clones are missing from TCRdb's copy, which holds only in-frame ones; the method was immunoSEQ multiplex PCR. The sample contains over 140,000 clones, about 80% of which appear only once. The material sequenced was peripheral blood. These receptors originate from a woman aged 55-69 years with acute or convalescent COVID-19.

The CDR3 sequence: CASSPGASYNEQFF. Here the CDR3 DNA reads TGTGCCAGCAGCCCAGGGGCCTCCTACAATGAGCAGTTCTTC. The chain is built from TRBV11-2 and TRBJ2-1; TRBD1 is a possible D gene (6 bases). Trimming stripped 5 bases from V and 0 bases from J, with 8 bases between. Germline CDR1 is SGHAT and CDR2 is FQNNGV. This CDR3 contains 14 residues.

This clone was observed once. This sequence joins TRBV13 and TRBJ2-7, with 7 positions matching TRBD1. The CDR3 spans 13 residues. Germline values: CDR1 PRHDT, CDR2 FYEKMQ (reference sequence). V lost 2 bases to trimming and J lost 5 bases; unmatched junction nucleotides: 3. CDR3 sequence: CASSLQDRNEQYF. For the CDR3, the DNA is TGTGCCAGCAGCTTACAGGACAGGAACGAGCAGTACTTC.

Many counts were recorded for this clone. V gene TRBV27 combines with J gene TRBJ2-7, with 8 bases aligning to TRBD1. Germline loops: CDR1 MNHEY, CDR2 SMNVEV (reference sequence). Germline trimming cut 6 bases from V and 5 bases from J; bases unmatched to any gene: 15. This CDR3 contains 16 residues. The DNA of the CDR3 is TGTGCCAGCAGACCCCTCTCAGGGGGCGCCCTCCACGAGCAGTACTTC. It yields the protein CASRPLSGGALHEQYF.

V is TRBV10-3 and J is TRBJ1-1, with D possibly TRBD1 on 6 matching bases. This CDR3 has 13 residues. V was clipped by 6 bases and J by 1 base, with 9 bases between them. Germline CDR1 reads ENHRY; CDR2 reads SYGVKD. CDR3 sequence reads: CAISPTGNTEAFF. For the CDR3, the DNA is TGTGCCATCAGCCCGACAGGGAACACTGAAGCTTTCTTT.

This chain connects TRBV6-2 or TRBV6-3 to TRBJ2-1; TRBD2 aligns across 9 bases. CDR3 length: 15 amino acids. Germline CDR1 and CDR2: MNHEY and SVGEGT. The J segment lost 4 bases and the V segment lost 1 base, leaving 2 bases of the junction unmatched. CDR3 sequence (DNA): TGTGCCAGCAGTTACTTCCTAGCGGGATACAATGAGCAGTTCTTC. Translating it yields CASSYFLAGYNEQFF.

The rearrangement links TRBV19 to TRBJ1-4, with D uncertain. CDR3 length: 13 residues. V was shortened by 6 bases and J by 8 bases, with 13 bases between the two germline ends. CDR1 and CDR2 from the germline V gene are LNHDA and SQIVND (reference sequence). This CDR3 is CASRNQQWEKLFF. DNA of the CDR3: TGTGCCAGTAGAAACCAACAGTGGGAAAAACTGTTTTTT.

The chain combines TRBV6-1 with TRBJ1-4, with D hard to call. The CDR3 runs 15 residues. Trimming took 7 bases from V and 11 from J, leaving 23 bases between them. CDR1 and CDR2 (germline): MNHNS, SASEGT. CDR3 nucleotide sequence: TGTGCCAGCATGATTCTCGACGTTGGAGTTTCCAAACTGTTTTTT. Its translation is CASMILDVGVSKLFF.

The CDR3 reads CASSLFPGQGTDTQYF. In nucleotides, the CDR3 is TGTGCCAGCAGTCTATTTCCGGGACAGGGCACAGATACGCAGTATTTT. V gene TRBV7-3 combines with J gene TRBJ2-3; 8 bases are shared with TRBD1. The J segment lost 1 base and the V segment lost 6 bases, leaving 9 bases of the junction unmatched. Germline CDR1 is SGHTA and CDR2 is FQGTGA. CDR3 size: 16 residues.

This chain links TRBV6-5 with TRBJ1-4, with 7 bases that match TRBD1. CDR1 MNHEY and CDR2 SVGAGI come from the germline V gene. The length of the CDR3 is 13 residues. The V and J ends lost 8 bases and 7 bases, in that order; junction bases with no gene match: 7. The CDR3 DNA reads TGTGCCAGCCGCCGGGACAGAGGTGAAAAACTGTTTTTT. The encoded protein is CASRRDRGEKLFF.